This record covers a single T cell receptor beta chain. The target antigen is unknown. TCRdb's table, derived via immunoSEQ multiplex PCR, lists solely in-frame clones and lacks some. The repertoire has some 300,000 clones, around 70% of them found once; the top ten carry over 9.5%. Trimming pared 7 bases from V and 7 bases from J, leaving 14 bases between. The CDR3 totals 13 residues. The germline CDR1 and CDR2 sequences are MNHEY and SMNVEV (reference sequence). The sample originates from a study of shared clonotypes between healthy human individuals. Study-level findings and limits: Clonotype sharing across a few donors was observed for roughly 5% of naive CD4 clonotypes. Clonotypes which were not shared had lower generation probabilities than clonotypes that all four donors shared.

Study donors comprised healthy, HIV-negative adults devoid of recent acute infection or vaccination. The specimen sequenced was memory CD4+ T cells sorted from blood. Subset denoted: CD45RA-negative fraction. This receptor was identified in a man aged 25 to 40 in good health. The chain has TRBV27 and TRBJ2-1, with D uncertain. CDR3 nucleotide sequence: TGTGCCAGCAAAAACGAGTGGCGGAATGAGCAGTTCTTC. Its protein product is CASKNEWRNEQFF.